Listed here are 18 T cell receptor beta chains from one sample, sequenced in a study of blood T cell repertoires in COVID-19. The protocol was immunoSEQ multiplex PCR, while the TCRdb copy is restricted to in-frame clones and leaves out a portion. The sample lists over 75,000 clones, about 80% seen once, with less than 20% in the top ten. Material: peripheral blood. The receptors shown here come from a human donor in a cohort sampled during active COVID-19.

The chain combines TRBV28 with TRBJ2-3, with a possible D match to TRBD2 (6 bases). Trimming cost V 2 bases and J 8 bases, with 20 bases left between them. Germline loops: CDR1 MDHEN, CDR2 SYDVKM. The CDR3 covers 16 residues. The CDR3 DNA reads TGTGCCAGCAGTTTACCGACTAGTGGGGTTTATGGTACGCAGTATTTT. Protein product: CASSLPTSGVYGTQYF.

This clone was counted between two and nine times. The chain's CDR3 is CASSSLQHGTDTQYF. The CDR3 nucleotides read TGTGCCAGCAGTTCCTTACAACACGGCACAGATACGCAGTATTTT. The genes are TRBV28 and TRBJ2-3; D ambiguous. The V gene's germline CDR1 is MDHEN and CDR2 SYDVKM. V was pared by 4 bases and J by 1 base, with 12 bases between. The CDR3 covers 15 residues. The whole variable domain, filled in from reference TRBV28 and TRBJ2-3, reads DVKVTQSSRYLVKRTGEKVFLECVQDMDHENMFWYRQDPGLGLRLIYFSYDVKMKEKGDIPEGYSVSREKKERFSLILESASTNQTSMYLCASSSLQHGTDTQYFGPGTRLTVL.

The rearrangement joins TRBV12-3 or TRBV12-4 to TRBJ2-2; D gene ambiguous. The CDR3 loop spans 11 amino acids. V lost 10 bases to trimming and J lost 7 bases, with 10 bases between them. Written as DNA, the CDR3 is TGTGCCATCCCCGGAGACGGGGAGCTGTTTTTT. Its protein is CAIPGDGELFF.

The rearrangement uses TRBV28 and TRBJ2-7; D is perhaps TRBD1 (5 bases). The CDR3 has 13 amino acids. CDR1 is MDHEN, CDR2 SYDVKM, per germline. V was trimmed by 6 bases and J by 3 bases, leaving 12 bases between them. The CDR3 nucleotides are TGTGCCAGCAGCAGGGATCCGAACTACGAGCAGTACTTC. This codes for CASSRDPNYEQYF.

The J gene is TRBJ1-5, the V gene TRBV2, with D possibly TRBD1 on 5 matching bases. V was clipped by 8 bases and J by 4 bases, with 15 bases between them. The V gene's germline CDR1 is SNHLY and CDR2 FYNNEI. The CDR3 loop spans 14 amino acids. CDR3 DNA: TGTGCCAGCGGAAGACAGAACTATAATCAGCCCCAGCATTTT. It is translated as CASGRQNYNQPQHF.

The genes are TRBV6-5 and TRBJ1-2; D is undetermined. The CDR3 length is 14 residues. V was cut by 0 bases and J by 7 bases, with 12 bases left in between. The V gene's germline CDR1 is MNHEY and CDR2 SVGAGI. The CDR3 loop is CASSYSRAPTGYTF. In DNA form, the CDR3 reads TGTGCCAGCAGTTACTCGAGGGCCCCGACTGGCTACACCTTC.

The chain is built from TRBV11-2 and TRBJ2-7; the D gene is possibly TRBD1 (5 bases). Germline V gives CDR1 SGHAT, CDR2 FQNNGV. V was shortened by 0 bases and J by 2 bases, with 11 bases between the two germline ends. This CDR3 has 15 amino acids. CDR3 in DNA: TGTGCCAGCAGCTTAGAAAGCAGGGCAACCTACGAGCAGTACTTC. As protein: CASSLESRATYEQYF.

This chain connects TRBV5-8 to TRBJ1-5, with 9 bases aligning to TRBD1. With 4 bases clipped from V and 3 bases from J, the junction kept 5 bases outside the gene matches. The CDR3 has 15 residues. CDR1 and CDR2 (germline): SGHTS, YDEGEE. The CDR3: CASSPTGGINQPQHF. The CDR3 nucleotides are TGTGCCAGCAGCCCGACAGGGGGAATCAATCAGCCCCAGCATTTT.

The rearrangement links TRBV20-1 to TRBJ2-2; 10 positions agree with TRBD2. The CDR3 extends over 17 amino acids. Germline V gene data show CDR1 as DFQATT and CDR2 as SNEGSKA (reference sequence). V lost 3 bases, J lost 6 bases, and 13 bases stayed unmatched. The CDR3 reads CSASFGLGLAGAGELFF. DNA for the CDR3: TGCAGTGCTAGTTTTGGTCTCGGGCTAGCGGGGGCCGGGGAGCTGTTTTTT.

The chain recombines TRBV3-1 (or the pseudogene TRBV3-2) with TRBJ1-2; unclear D gene. Trimming stripped 4 bases from V and 4 bases from J, with 16 bases between. The germline gives CDR1 LGHDT, CDR2 YNNKEL (reference sequence). CDR3 length: 15 amino acids. The chain's CDR3 is CASSLRNGDRYGYTF. In DNA, the CDR3 is TGTGCCAGCAGCCTTCGGAACGGGGATCGCTATGGCTACACCTTC.

The V call is TRBV5-5, the J call TRBJ1-5, with TRBD1 matching over 11 bases. The CDR3 loop spans 17 amino acids. Germline V gene data show CDR1 as SGHKS and CDR2 as YYEKEE (reference sequence). V trimming: 3 bases; J trimming: 1 base; junction bases outside the gene matches: 6. In DNA, the CDR3 is TGTGCCAGCAGCTCCCGGACAGGGGGCTTGAGCAATCAGCCCCAGCATTTT. Translation gives CASSSRTGGLSNQPQHF.

The genes are TRBV18 and TRBJ1-2; a weak D match, TRBD1 (6 bases). The CDR3 runs to 16 residues. Trimming removed 3 bases from V and 6 bases from J, with 20 bases in between. Germline values: CDR1 KGHSH, CDR2 LQKENI. CDR3 sequence reads: CASSPSLTGPLDGYTF. The CDR3 nucleotides read TGTGCCAGCTCACCGAGCCTTACAGGGCCGCTCGATGGCTACACCTTC.

V is TRBV2 and J is TRBJ2-3; possibly TRBD1 for D (6 bases). Per germline, CDR1 SNHLY and CDR2 FYNNEI. Trimming took 3 bases from V and 6 from J, leaving 31 bases between them. This CDR3 region has 20 residues. The CDR3 loop reads CASSEAAGVRVPTAWDTQYF. CDR3 nucleotides: TGTGCCAGCAGTGAGGCTGCAGGGGTTCGTGTTCCGACCGCCTGGGATACGCAGTATTTT.

This chain connects TRBV6-5 to TRBJ1-1; 7 positions agree with TRBD1. V dropped 6 bases and J dropped 1; count of bases not matched to a gene: 5. Germline assignment: CDR1 MNHEY and CDR2 SVGAGI. This CDR3 region has 14 residues. CDR3 residues: CASSRQGTNTEAFF. The CDR3 DNA reads TGTGCCAGCAGCCGACAGGGAACGAACACTGAAGCTTTCTTT.

The rearrangement joins TRBV19 to TRBJ1-5, with D hard to call. The germline V and J ends were trimmed by 6 bases and 3 bases, with 21 bases remaining between them. The CDR3 is made up of 17 amino acids. The germline CDR1 and CDR2 sequences are LNHDA and SQIVND (reference sequence). The chain's CDR3 is CASSPTPSQALNQPQHF. The CDR3 DNA follows: TGTGCCAGTAGCCCCACTCCATCTCAGGCACTCAATCAGCCCCAGCATTTT.

The chain combines TRBV5-1 with TRBJ1-1; tentatively, D is TRBD1 (5 bases). The CDR3 spans 14 residues. Trimming took off 6 bases at V and 1 base at J, with 13 bases between the two ends. The germline gives CDR1 SGHRS, CDR2 YFSETQ. The CDR3: CASMSGPQNTEAFF. CDR3 in DNA: TGCGCCAGCATGTCAGGGCCTCAGAACACTGAAGCTTTCTTT.

The chain joins TRBV6-1 to TRBJ1-5; the match to TRBD1 covers 9 bases. This CDR3 is 16 amino acids long. From germline, CDR1 is MNHNS and CDR2 SASEGT. Trimming cost V 6 bases and J 1 base; bases outside gene matches: 7. In DNA form, the CDR3 reads TGTGCCAGCAGCGAACAGGGGGCGCGGAGCAATCAGCCCCAGCATTTT. It translates to CASSEQGARSNQPQHF.

The rearrangement joins TRBV28 to TRBJ2-7; 7 bases map to TRBD1. Germline V gene data show CDR1 as MDHEN and CDR2 as SYDVKM. The CDR3 totals 14 residues. The V segment lost 6 bases and the J segment 3 bases; nucleotides outside the gene matches: 8. Here the CDR3 DNA reads TGTGCCAGCAGCCAATCCTCAGGGGGCTACGAGCAGTACTTC. Amino acids: CASSQSSGGYEQYF.